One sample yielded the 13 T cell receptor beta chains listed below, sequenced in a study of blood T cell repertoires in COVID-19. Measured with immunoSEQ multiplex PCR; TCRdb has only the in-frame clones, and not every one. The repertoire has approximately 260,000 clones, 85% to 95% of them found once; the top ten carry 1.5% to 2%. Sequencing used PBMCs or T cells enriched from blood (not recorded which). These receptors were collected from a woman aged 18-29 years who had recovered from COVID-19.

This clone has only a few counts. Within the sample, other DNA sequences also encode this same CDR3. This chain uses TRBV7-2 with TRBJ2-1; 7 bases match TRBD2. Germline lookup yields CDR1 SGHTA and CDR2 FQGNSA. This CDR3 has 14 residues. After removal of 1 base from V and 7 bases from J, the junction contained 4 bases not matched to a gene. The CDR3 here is CASSLGPGGNEQFF. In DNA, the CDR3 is TGTGCCAGCAGCTTAGGACCCGGGGGGAATGAGCAGTTCTTC.

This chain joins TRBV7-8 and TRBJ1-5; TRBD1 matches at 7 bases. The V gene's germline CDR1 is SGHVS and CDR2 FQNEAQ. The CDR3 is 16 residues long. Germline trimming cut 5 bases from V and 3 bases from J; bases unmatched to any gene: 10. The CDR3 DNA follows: TGTGCCAGCAGCCCCAGGGCCAGGGGGGACAATCAGCCCCAGCATTTT. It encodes CASSPRARGDNQPQHF. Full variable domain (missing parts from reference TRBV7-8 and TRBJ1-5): GAGVSQSPRYKVAKRGQDVALRCDPISGHVSLFWYQQALGQGPEFLTYFQNEAQLDKSGLPSDRFFAERPEGSVSTLKIQRTQQEDSAVYLCASSPRARGDNQPQHFGDGTRLSIL.

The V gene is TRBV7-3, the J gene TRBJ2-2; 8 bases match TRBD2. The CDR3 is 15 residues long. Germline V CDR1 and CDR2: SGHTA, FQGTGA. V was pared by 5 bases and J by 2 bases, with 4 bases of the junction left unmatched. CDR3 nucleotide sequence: TGTGCCAGCAGCAGTAGCGGGACTAACACCGGGGAGCTGTTTTTT. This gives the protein CASSSSGTNTGELFF.

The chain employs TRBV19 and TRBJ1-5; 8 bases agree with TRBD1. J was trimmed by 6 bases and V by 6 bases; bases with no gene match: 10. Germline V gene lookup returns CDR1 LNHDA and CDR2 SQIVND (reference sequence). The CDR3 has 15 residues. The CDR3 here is CASSRTGRNTQPQHF. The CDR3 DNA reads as TGTGCCAGTAGCAGGACAGGGAGAAACACTCAGCCCCAGCATTTT.

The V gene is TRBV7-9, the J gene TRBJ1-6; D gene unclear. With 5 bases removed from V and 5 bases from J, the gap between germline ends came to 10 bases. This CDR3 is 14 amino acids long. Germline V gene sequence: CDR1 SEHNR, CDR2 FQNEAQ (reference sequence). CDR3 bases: TGTGCCAGCAGCCCTCACACAGATAATTCACCCCTCCACTTT. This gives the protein CASSPHTDNSPLHF.

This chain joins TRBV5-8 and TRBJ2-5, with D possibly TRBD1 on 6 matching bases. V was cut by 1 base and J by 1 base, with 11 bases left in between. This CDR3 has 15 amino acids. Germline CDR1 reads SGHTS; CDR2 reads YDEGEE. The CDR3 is CASSLPGHSQETQYF. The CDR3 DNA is TGTGCCAGCAGCTTGCCGGGACACAGCCAAGAGACCCAGTACTTC.

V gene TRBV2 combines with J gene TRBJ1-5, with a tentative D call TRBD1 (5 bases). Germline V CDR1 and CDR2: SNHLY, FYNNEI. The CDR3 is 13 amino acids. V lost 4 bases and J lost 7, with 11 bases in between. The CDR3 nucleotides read TGTGCCAGCAGTGCGGCAGGGCGCCAGCCCCAGCATTTT. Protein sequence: CASSAAGRQPQHF.

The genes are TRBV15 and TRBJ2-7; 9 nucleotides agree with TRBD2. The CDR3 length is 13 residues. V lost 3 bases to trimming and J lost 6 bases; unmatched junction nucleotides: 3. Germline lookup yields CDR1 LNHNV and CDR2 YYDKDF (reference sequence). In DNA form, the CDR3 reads TGTGCCACCAGCAGGGGAGCGGGAGGCGAGCAGTACTTC. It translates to CATSRGAGGEQYF.

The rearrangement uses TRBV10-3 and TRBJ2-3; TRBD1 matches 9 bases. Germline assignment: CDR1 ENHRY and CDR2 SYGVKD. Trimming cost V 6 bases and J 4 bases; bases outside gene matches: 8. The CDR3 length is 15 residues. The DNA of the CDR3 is TGTGCCATCAGAGACCCGGGACAGGGCCCAGATACGCAGTATTTT. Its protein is CAIRDPGQGPDTQYF.

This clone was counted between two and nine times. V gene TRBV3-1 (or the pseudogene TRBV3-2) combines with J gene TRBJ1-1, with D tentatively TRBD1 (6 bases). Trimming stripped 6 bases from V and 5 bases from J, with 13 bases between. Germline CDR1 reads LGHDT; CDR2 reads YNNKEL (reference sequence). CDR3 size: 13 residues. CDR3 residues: CASSPGGWTEAFF. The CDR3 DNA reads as TGTGCCAGCAGTCCGGGGGGCTGGACTGAAGCTTTCTTT.

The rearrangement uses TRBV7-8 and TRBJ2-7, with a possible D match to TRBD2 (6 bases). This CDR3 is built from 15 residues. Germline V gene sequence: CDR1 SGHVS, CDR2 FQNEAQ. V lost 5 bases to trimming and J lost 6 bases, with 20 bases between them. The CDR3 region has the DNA TGTGCCAGCAGCCCTCCCTTCCGACTAGTACCCGAGCAGTACTTC. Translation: CASSPPFRLVPEQYF.

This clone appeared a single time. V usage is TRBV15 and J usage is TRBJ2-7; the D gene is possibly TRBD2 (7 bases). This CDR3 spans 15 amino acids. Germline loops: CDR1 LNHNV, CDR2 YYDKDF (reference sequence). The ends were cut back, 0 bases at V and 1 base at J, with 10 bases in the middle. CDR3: CATSRERGLSYEQYF. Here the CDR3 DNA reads TGTGCCACCAGCAGAGAGCGGGGGCTATCCTACGAGCAGTACTTC.

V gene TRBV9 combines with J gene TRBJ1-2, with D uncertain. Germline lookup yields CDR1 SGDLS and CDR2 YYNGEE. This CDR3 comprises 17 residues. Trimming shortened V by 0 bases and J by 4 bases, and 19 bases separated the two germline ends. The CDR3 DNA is TGTGCCAGCAGCGTAGGAGAGGGAATAGGGCACGCCTATGGCTACACCTTC. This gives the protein CASSVGEGIGHAYGYTF.